This is a list of T cell receptor beta chains from one sample in a study of Ad26.COV2.S vaccination and SARS-CoV-2 variants. Profiled with immunoSEQ multiplex PCR; TCRdb holds only in-frame clones, not every one. The data contain 350,000 to 450,000 clones, approximately 90% of them singletons. Source: peripheral blood, taken in a trial of Ad26.COV2.S vaccine versus placebo. The origin of the receptors is a person aged 18-65 years who received the Ad26.COV2.S COVID-19 vaccine or a placebo. The CDR3 runs from the conserved cysteine through the conserved F or W. D genes are given only for firm matches. Only some rows state a clone size, as once, few, many or a class for expanded clones.

V	J	D	size	DNA	CDR3
TRBV5-1	TRBJ2-7	TRBD2	-	TGCGCCAGCAATAGCGGGGGGGCCCAAGGCGAGCAGTACTTC	CASNSGGAQGEQYF
TRBV2	TRBJ2-3	-	-	TGTGCCAGCAGCGCTAGATCCACAGATACGCAGTATTTT	CASSARSTDTQYF
TRBV19	TRBJ1-3	-	-	TGTGCCAGTAGTATCATGCCGGGCTCTGGAAACACCATATATTTT	CASSIMPGSGNTIYF
TRBV6-6	TRBJ2-4	-	-	TGTGCCAGCGGCCCATTTCGGGGCTCCAAAAACATTCAGTACTTC	CASGPFRGSKNIQYF
TRBV4-3	TRBJ2-3	TRBD2	-	TGCGCCAGCAGCCAGTCAGCGGGGTCTTCTAGCACAGATACGCAGTATTTT	CASSQSAGSSSTDTQYF
TRBV7-9	TRBJ1-5	-	-	TGTGCCAGCAGCTTAGTCTCCGATCAGCCCCAGCATTTT	CASSLVSDQPQHF
TRBV7-8	TRBJ2-7	-	-	TGTGCCAGCAGCAATAGGGGGGGCTCCTACGAGCAGTACTTC	CASSNRGGSYEQYF
TRBV27	TRBJ2-2	-	-	TGTGCCAGCAGTTTCAATGGGTTGGTGGGGGGAAACACCGGGGAGCTGTTTTTT	CASSFNGLVGGNTGELFF
TRBV20-1	TRBJ2-1	-	-	TGCAGTGCCCCCAACAACAATGAGCAGTTCTTC	CSAPNNNEQFF
TRBV3-1/TRBV3-2	TRBJ2-1	-	-	TGTGCCAGCAGCCCCCAGAGCTACAATGAGCAGTTCTTC	CASSPQSYNEQFF
TRBV5-8	TRBJ1-1	-	once	TGTGCCAGCAGCTTGTTAGGCCCCGGAGCTGAAGCTTTCTTT	CASSLLGPGAEAFF
TRBV4-1	TRBJ2-5	-	-	TGCGCCAGCAGCCAAGACTGGGGGGCAGGGTGGGAGACCCAGTACTTC	CASSQDWGAGWETQYF
TRBV7-2	TRBJ1-1	-	once	TGTGCCAGCAGTCGGCCGGCGAACACTGAAGCTTTCTTT	CASSRPANTEAFF
TRBV19	TRBJ1-1	-	few	TGTGCCAGTAGTATGGGCAAGAACACTGAAGCTTTCTTT	CASSMGKNTEAFF
TRBV21-1	TRBJ1-2	-	-	TGTGCCAGCAGCGCTACCCGACAGACCTATGGCTACACCTTC	CASSATRQTYGYTF
TRBV11-2	TRBJ1-1	-	-	TGTGCCAGCAGCCCAGGGTTCTACACTGAAGCTTTCTTT	CASSPGFYTEAFF
TRBV5-1	TRBJ1-6	-	-	TGCGCCAGCAGCTTGCGGTCAGGGAATAATTCACCCCTCCACTTT	CASSLRSGNNSPLHF
TRBV6-5	TRBJ2-1	-	-	TGTGCCAGCAGTCGGGGGCACCCCAATGAGCAGTTCTTC	CASSRGHPNEQFF
TRBV7-9	TRBJ1-6	-	-	TGTGCCAGCGTACAGGGAAATTCACCCCTCCACTTT	CASVQGNSPLHF
TRBV6-5	TRBJ1-1	TRBD1	-	TGTGCCAGCAGTTACTCGGGGCAGGGGGACACTGAAGCTTTCTTT	CASSYSGQGDTEAFF
TRBV6-5	TRBJ1-1	-	-	TGTGCCAGCAGTCCCGGGGGAATGAACACTGAAGCTTTCTTT	CASSPGGMNTEAFF
TRBV11-2	TRBJ2-3	-	-	TGTGCCAGCAGCCCGAACAAGTACACAGATACGCAGTATTTT	CASSPNKYTDTQYF
TRBV21-1	TRBJ2-7	-	once	TGTGCCAGCAAACGGGACAGATGCTCCTACGAGCAGTACTTC	CASKRDRCSYEQYF
TRBV5-1	TRBJ2-7	-	-	TGCGCCAGCAGCTTGGGGGTTACAGGTCTCTACGAGCAGTACTTC	CASSLGVTGLYEQYF
TRBV4-2	TRBJ1-6	-	-	TGTGCCAGCAGCCAAGCCGGGACGGATTATAATTCACCCCTCCACTTT	CASSQAGTDYNSPLHF
TRBV3-1/TRBV3-2	TRBJ1-5	-	-	TGTGCCAGCAGCCAGTGGGGGATGCCCCAGCATTTT	CASSQWGMPQHF
TRBV25-1	TRBJ2-5	-	-	TGTGCCAGCAGTGCCTTCACCCGCCAAGAGACCCAGTACTTC	CASSAFTRQETQYF
TRBV5-5	TRBJ1-1	-	-	TGTGCCAGCAGCTTGGGGGAGAACACTGAAGCTTTCTTT	CASSLGENTEAFF
TRBV4-3	TRBJ1-5	-	-	TGCGCCAGCAGCCTCGGATTCAATCAGCCCCAGCATTTT	CASSLGFNQPQHF
TRBV9	TRBJ1-2	TRBD1	-	TGTGCCAGCACCCGACAGGGAAACTATGGCTACACCTTC	CASTRQGNYGYTF
TRBV28	TRBJ1-3	TRBD1	-	TGTGCCAGCAGTGAGACAGGGTTCCGAAAAATCCAGCCTAGCCACTCTGGAAACACCATATATTTT	CASSETGFRKIQPSHSGNTIYF
TRBV9	TRBJ2-2	TRBD2	-	TGTGCCAGCAGCGTAGGACTAGCGGGTACAGGCACCGGGGAGCTGTTTTTT	CASSVGLAGTGTGELFF
TRBV27	TRBJ2-2	TRBD2	-	TGTGCCAGCAGTTCCTTCGCGGGGGGGCGTACCGGGGAGCTGTTTTTT	CASSSFAGGRTGELFF
TRBV19	TRBJ2-5	TRBD2	-	TGTGCCAGTAGTATGGGACTAGCGGGGGGCCAAGAGACCCAGTACTTC	CASSMGLAGGQETQYF
TRBV7-9	TRBJ2-5	-	-	TGTGCCAGCAGCCCCAGTGCCCGGGTGACCCAGTACTTC	CASSPSARVTQYF
TRBV20-1	TRBJ1-3	-	-	TGCAGTGGGATCTCTGGAAACACCATATATTTT	CSGISGNTIYF
TRBV9	TRBJ2-1	-	-	TGTGCCAGCAGCGTAGATCTCGCGGGGCCGGGTAATGAGCAGTTCTTC	CASSVDLAGPGNEQFF
TRBV28	TRBJ1-2	-	-	TGTGCCAGCAGTTTCGGCGCTTGGGGGGATGGCTACACCTTC	CASSFGAWGDGYTF
TRBV14	TRBJ2-7	-	-	TGTGCCAGCAGCCAAGGAATGTACGAGCAGTACTTC	CASSQGMYEQYF
TRBV9	TRBJ1-5	-	-	TGTGCCAGCAGCGTAGACCCGGGGAACAATCAGCCCCAGCATTTT	CASSVDPGNNQPQHF
TRBV7-9	TRBJ2-1	-	-	TGTGCCAGCAGCTTAGTTTTGCAGGGTGAGCAGTTCTTC	CASSLVLQGEQFF
TRBV5-6	TRBJ1-6	-	once	TGTGCCAGCAGCCCGGACGGCCTAAATTCACCCCTCCACTTT	CASSPDGLNSPLHF
TRBV4-3	TRBJ1-6	-	-	TGCGCCAGCAGCCAAGATCGTGGATATTCACCCCTCCACTTT	CASSQDRGYSPLHF
TRBV9	TRBJ2-7	TRBD1	-	TGTGCCAGCAGCGTAGTCTGGGACAGCTACGAGCAGTACTTC	CASSVVWDSYEQYF
TRBV2	TRBJ1-2	-	-	TGTGCCAGCGCGGAGGGGATTCTGACAGGTGGCTACACCTTC	CASAEGILTGGYTF
TRBV7-2	TRBJ1-3	-	-	TGTGCCAGCAGCTTAGCCCCGGGGGGGGCCTCTGGAAACACCATATATTTT	CASSLAPGGASGNTIYF
TRBV6-2/TRBV6-3	TRBJ2-2	-	-	TGTGCCAGCAGTTACATCGGACTAAACACCGGGGAGCTGTTTTTT	CASSYIGLNTGELFF
TRBV9	TRBJ1-2	TRBD1	-	TGTGCCAGCAGCGCCAGACAGGGGGACTATGGCTACACCTTC	CASSARQGDYGYTF
TRBV19	TRBJ2-2	-	-	TGTGCCTCAAGGGCGGGGGCTATTAACACCGGGGAGCTGTTTTTT	CASRAGAINTGELFF
TRBV11-2	TRBJ2-2	TRBD2	-	TGTGCCAGCAGCTTTGGACTAGCGGGGACCGGGGAGCTGTTTTTT	CASSFGLAGTGELFF
TRBV10-1	TRBJ2-3	-	-	TGCGCCAGCAGTGAATACGGGAAACATAGCACAGATACGCAGTATTTT	CASSEYGKHSTDTQYF
TRBV24-1	TRBJ2-3	-	-	TGTGCCACCAGTCCTAAAGGGTCCACAGATACGCAGTATTTT	CATSPKGSTDTQYF
TRBV15	TRBJ2-3	-	-	TGTGCTACAAAAACGGGACACAGATCTAGCACAGATACGCAGTATTTT	CATKTGHRSSTDTQYF
TRBV2	TRBJ1-6	TRBD1	-	TGTGCCAGCAGATACAGGGGGCGGTCACCCCTCCACTTT	CASRYRGRSPLHF
TRBV6-2/TRBV6-3	TRBJ2-7	TRBD2	-	TGTGCCAGCAGTGGGACTAGCGGGGGGAATGAGCAGTACTTC	CASSGTSGGNEQYF
TRBV7-2	TRBJ2-5	TRBD1	-	TGTGCCAGCAGCTTGCCAGGGACAGGGAAGGAGGGGACCCAGTACTTC	CASSLPGTGKEGTQYF
TRBV6-2/TRBV6-3	TRBJ2-7	-	-	TGTGCCAGCAGCCGCCAGGATACCTACGAGCAGTACTTC	CASSRQDTYEQYF
TRBV9	TRBJ2-7	-	-	TGTGCCAGCAGCGTAGCGGGCACGAGCGAGCAGTACTTC	CASSVAGTSEQYF
TRBV19	TRBJ2-5	TRBD2	-	TGTGCCAGTAGTACTGGCGGGGGAGAGACCCAGTACTTC	CASSTGGGETQYF
TRBV19	TRBJ1-4	-	-	TGTGCCAGTAGTATTGCAGGGTTTAATGAAAAACTGTTTTTT	CASSIAGFNEKLFF